This is a list of T cell receptor beta chains from one sample in a study of cytomegalovirus exposure and HLA in healthy donors. Repertoires were generated with immunoSEQ multiplex PCR, while TCRdb's copy carries only in-frame clones and drops some. The sample contains 90,000 to 150,000 clones, approximately 84% of which appear only once. Sequenced input: PBMCs. Receptor source: a man aged 50-60 years in good health and CMV-seronegative. CDR3s include the opening cysteine and the closing phenylalanine or tryptophan. The D gene is left open where the match is weak. Size is omitted from some rows. Given values are once, few, many or a class for expanded clones.

>TRBJ2-1|TRBV7-9|NA|NA|14
TGTGCCAGCAGCTTAGCGGGAGTTTACAATGAGCAGTTCTTC
CASSLAGVYNEQFF
>TRBJ2-5|TRBV2|NA|TRBD2|12
TGTGCCTGCCAGACTAGCGGGAACGCCCAGTACTTC
CACQTSGNAQYF
>TRBJ1-1|TRBV11-1|NA|TRBD1|14
TGTGCCAGCAGCCCGGACAGGTCGAACACTGAAGCTTTCTTT
CASSPDRSNTEAFF
>TRBJ2-2|TRBV5-6|NA|NA|13
TGTGCCAGCAGCTTGGACAGTCCCGGGGAGCTGTTTTTT
CASSLDSPGELFF
>TRBJ2-2|TRBV11-2|NA|TRBD2|14
TGTGCCAGCAGCTCTAGCGGGGGCCCCGGGGAGCTGTTTTTT
CASSSSGGPGELFF
>TRBJ2-6|TRBV5-1|once|NA|20
TGCGCCAGCAGCCCCTCCGGGCCAATCAGGGTTGGGTCTGGGGCCAACGTCCTGACTTTC
CASSPSGPIRVGSGANVLTF
>TRBJ2-1|TRBV7-2|NA|NA|16
TGTGCCAGCAGCCAAGCGCCCAACCCGGACTACAATGAGCAGTTCTTC
CASSQAPNPDYNEQFF
>TRBJ1-6|TRBV7-3|NA|NA|16
TGTGCCAGCAGCTTAGTCGGGGGGCTGATGAATTCACCCCTCCACTTT
CASSLVGGLMNSPLHF
>TRBJ2-3|TRBV7-2|NA|TRBD2|19
TGTGCCAGCAGCTTATATCGGGGGTTCCTAGCGGGAGTAGAAGATACGCAGTATTTT
CASSLYRGFLAGVEDTQYF
>TRBJ2-2|TRBV28|NA|NA|14
TGTGCCAGCAGTTTACCGGGGTACACCGGGGAGCTGTTTTTT
CASSLPGYTGELFF
>TRBJ1-2|TRBV4-2|NA|NA|16
TGTGCCAGCAGCCAAGTAGGAGGGGATTCTAACTATGGCTACACCTTC
CASSQVGGDSNYGYTF
>TRBJ2-5|TRBV11-2|NA|TRBD2|15
TGTGCCAGCAGCCTTACTAGCGGGAACCAAGAGACCCAGTACTTC
CASSLTSGNQETQYF
>TRBJ2-3|TRBV7-2|NA|TRBD1|14
TGTGCCAGCAGCTTTTTACCGGGACAGCAAACGCAGTATTTT
CASSFLPGQQTQYF
>TRBJ2-3|TRBV4-2|NA|TRBD1|14
TGTGCCAGCAGCCACTCAACAGGGGAAGATACGCAGTATTTT
CASSHSTGEDTQYF
>TRBJ2-1|TRBV10-1|NA|TRBD2|14
TGCGCCAGCAGGCGGACTAGCGGGAGCCATGAGCAGTTCTTC
CASRRTSGSHEQFF
>TRBJ2-7|TRBV18|NA|TRBD2|14
TGTGCCAGCTCACCGCGGGGGGATACCTACGAGCAGTACTTC
CASSPRGDTYEQYF
>TRBJ1-1|TRBV2|NA|TRBD1|13
TGTGCCAGCAGTAGACAGGGAATTTATGAAGCTTTCTTT
CASSRQGIYEAFF
>TRBJ2-3|TRBV5-1|NA|TRBD2|16
TGCGCCAGCAGCATCGCCGGGACTAGCGAGACAGATACGCAGTATTTT
CASSIAGTSETDTQYF
>TRBJ1-6|TRBV30|NA|TRBD1|14
TGTGCCTGGAGTGACAGGGGCCGCAATTCACCCCTCCACTTT
CAWSDRGRNSPLHF
>TRBJ2-1|TRBV6-5|NA|TRBD1|14
TGTGCCAGCAGTTGGGGCAGGGGGCTGGGTGAGCAGTTCTTC
CASSWGRGLGEQFF
>TRBJ2-7|TRBV5-8|few|TRBD2|17
TGTGCCAGCGGCCCATCCTCGGGTAGCGGGAGTCCCTACGAGCAGTACTTC
CASGPSSGSGSPYEQYF
>TRBJ1-5|TRBV7-9|once|NA|14
TGTGCCAGCAGCTTAGATGCGGGAAATCAGCCCCAGCATTTT
CASSLDAGNQPQHF
>TRBJ2-1|TRBV9|NA|TRBD1|17
TGTGCCAGCAGCCGACCCGACGACAGGGCCCTTGGAAATGAGCAGTTCTTC
CASSRPDDRALGNEQFF
>TRBJ2-7|TRBV27|NA|TRBD2|16
TGTGCCAGCAGTTCCGGAGGGCTAGCGGGAGACTACGAGCAGTACTTC
CASSSGGLAGDYEQYF
>TRBJ2-1|TRBV7-2|NA|TRBD2|13
TGTGCCAGCAGCCCTCCTTGGACTAGTTCGCAGTTCTTC
CASSPPWTSSQFF
>TRBJ2-7|TRBV6-6|few|TRBD1|15
TGTGCCAGCATGACCCGGGACAGATCTCTCTACGAGCAGTACTTC
CASMTRDRSLYEQYF
>TRBJ1-1|TRBV5-8|NA|TRBD1|15
TGTGCCAGCAGCTTGGGAGGGGGCTCAGGCAGTGAAGCTTTCTTT
CASSLGGGSGSEAFF
>TRBJ1-1|TRBV6-5|once|TRBD1|15
TGTGCCAGCAGTGCCAGGGACAGGGAGAGGACTGAAGCTTTCTTT
CASSARDRERTEAFF
>TRBJ2-7|TRBV15|NA|TRBD2|15
TGTGCCACCAGCAGAGCGGGAGGGAGCAACTACGAGCAGTACTTC
CATSRAGGSNYEQYF
>TRBJ2-1|TRBV13|NA|NA|14
TGTGCCAGCAGTGTCCGTACGAGCGGCGATGAGCAGTTCTTC
CASSVRTSGDEQFF
>TRBJ1-2|TRBV5-1|NA|NA|16
TGCGCCAGCAGCTTGATCGGGGACACTATGCGTGATGGCTACACCTTC
CASSLIGDTMRDGYTF
>TRBJ1-1|TRBV5-8|NA|TRBD1|16
TGTGCCAGCAGCTGGGATACAGGGGCGAAGAACACTGAAGCTTTCTTT
CASSWDTGAKNTEAFF
>TRBJ2-1|TRBV29-1|NA|NA|13
TGCAGCGCCCTTCCCGTGGCGCGGAATGAGCAGTTCTTC
CSALPVARNEQFF
>TRBJ2-5|TRBV18|few|NA|14
TGTGCCAGCTCACCACCGGCAGGGCAAGAGACCCAGTACTTC
CASSPPAGQETQYF
>TRBJ2-1|TRBV11-1|NA|TRBD1|13
TGTGCCAGCAGCTCTGACAGGGATGGTGTGCAGTTCTTC
CASSSDRDGVQFF
>TRBJ2-1|TRBV28|NA|NA|15
TGTGCCAGTCTCGGACAGACACGCTATTACAATGAGCAGTTCTTC
CASLGQTRYYNEQFF
>TRBJ2-1|TRBV29-1|NA|NA|11
TGCAGCGTTCACAGAAACAATGAGCAGTTCTTC
CSVHRNNEQFF
>TRBJ2-1|TRBV7-6|NA|NA|14
TGTGCCAGCAGCTTAGCTTCAGACTGGCGCGGGCAGTTCTTC
CASSLASDWRGQFF
>TRBJ1-6|TRBV27|NA|TRBD1|15
TGTGCCAGCAGTTTATCGGACAGGGGGTATTCACCCCTCCACTTT
CASSLSDRGYSPLHF
>TRBJ1-1|TRBV19|NA|NA|17
TGTGCCAGTAGTATTTCGAGATTCGGACTTTCGAACACTGAAGCTTTCTTT
CASSISRFGLSNTEAFF
>TRBJ1-2|TRBV30|NA|NA|15
TGTGCCTGGAGCGCCCGACGACAGATGCTGGGTGGCTACACCTTC
CAWSARRQMLGGYTF